This T cell receptor beta chain was captured by sequencing in a study of blood T cells in healthy people across ages (dated by TCRdb to between 2015 and 2016). In the study overall: In model experiments, roughly one uniquely barcoded TCR beta cDNA molecule per two T cells was captured by template switching. Using deep sequencing normalized with unique cDNA molecular identifiers, the study measured how TCR beta repertoire diversity changes with age. The donors were split into four age groups: young (average around 15 years), middle-aged (39), aged (around 67) and long-lived (more than 80). To avoid experimental bias, donors of different ages were randomly spread across the sequencing lanes. The study analyzed two additional independent replicas of 1 million unique cDNA reads from the same blood draw for two donors, one aged 18 to 29 and one aged 80 or older. Overall results and qualifications from the work: Compared with the aged group, more naive CD4+ T cells, fewer expanded clones and increased TCR diversity were shown by the long-lived group, suggesting age selection. Bulk unsorted PBMC profiling prevented conclusive comparison of naive and antigen-experienced compartments. The percentage of naive T cells measured by flow cytometry correlated strongly with observed TCR beta diversity. Donor CMV infection status was unknown, potentially confounding age-related changes in expanded clonotypes. Estimates of total diversity based on one million sequenced T cells were regarded as lower bounds and as underestimates. As age increased, observed TCR beta diversity per million T cells dropped in a roughly linear way, and a significant reduction was already evident by age about 40.

The library came from 5' RACE. TCRdb shows the sequencer as Illumina HiSeq 2500. The second PCR ran for roughly 7 to 11 cycles and used a J-beta primer mix along with a sample-barcoded 5' primer. A template-switch 5' adaptor carrying 12 random nucleotides introduced a unique molecular identifier onto each TCR beta cDNA molecule. Each sample yielded at least 3 million CDR3-containing paired-end reads. The Mint cDNA synthesis kit, primed by a TRBC-specific oligonucleotide, was used to synthesize first-strand cDNA from all RNA. Following uracil-DNA glycosylase treatment, all cDNA underwent a first 18-cycle PCR with the universal primers M1SS and BC2_uni_R. In the authors' own workflow: Each sample was normalized by randomly selecting 1 million high-quality reads, each carrying a distinct molecular identifier. Reads sharing molecular identifiers were discarded rather than binned into consensus sequences. CDR3 identification, clonotype clustering and error correction used MiTCR with a Q25 quality threshold and the strictest error-elimination algorithm. Lower-bound total TCR beta diversity was estimated with a nonparametric unseen species model using Euler transformation. The raw public reads went through TCRdb reprocessing: fastp at Q25, MiXCR clone calling, in-frame beta chains kept. Records with the same CDR3 protein are collapsed into one entry carrying the most frequent genes and DNA. TCRdb's processing, not the study's, gives the V and J calls here. Counted in this sample were about 730,000 distinct CDR3 sequences; roughly two fifths of them appeared once. The top ten hold 20% to 25% of the sample.

As to this clonotype: There is no known antigen for this receptor. Per-nucleotide qualities are absent, and no much larger clonotype sits a single base away.

Systemically healthy Caucasian individuals from Russia, approximately 39 in total and aged about 6 to 100 years, were included as donors. Each donor gave ten milliliters of peripheral blood, collected into EDTA-treated Vacutainer tubes. Ficoll-Paque density-gradient centrifugation was used to isolate PBMCs, with at least 7 million obtained per sample. Trizol reagent was used to extract total RNA from the PBMCs, yielding at least 6 micrograms per sample. For every donor, flow cytometry on a PBMC aliquot measured the percentage of naive CD45RAhigh/CD27high T cells. CDR1 and CDR2, looked up from the germline V gene, are KGHDR and SFDVKD. The CDR3, cysteine through phenylalanine, is 15 amino acids long. Of the read, only the CDR3 DNA is kept; its 45 bases are in frame from base 1.

The sequence came from a woman in her sixties or seventies in good health. In this chain, TRBV24-1 is recombined with TRBJ2-5, with the D gene possibly TRBD1 or TRBD2, each one fitting 5 bases. The J call is uncertain, as TRBJ2-7 better fits the DNA end. Sequencing input: blood. CDR3 region: CATSDRGRALHEQYF. The DNA is as follows: TGTGCCACCAGTGACCGGGGCAGGGCTCTCCACGAGCAGTACTTC.